The 30 T cell receptor beta chains given below trace back to one sample, sequenced in a study of cytomegalovirus exposure and HLA in healthy donors. Primers for the PCR totalled 60 Vbeta and 13 Jbeta. Here immunoSEQ multiplex PCR was the method, and the copy in TCRdb shows in-frame clones only, minus some. The sample holds 80,000 to 130,000 clones, roughly three quarters seen once. Sequencing input: PBMCs. The receptors stem from a female donor in good health and CMV-seropositive.

The chain joins TRBV5-1 to TRBJ2-7; 16 nucleotides align to TRBD2. This CDR3 region has 16 residues. CDR1 and CDR2 (germline): SGHRS, YFSETQ. Trimming cost V 4 bases and J 2 bases; bases outside gene matches: 3. CDR3 coding DNA: TGCGCCAGCAGCCTCGGGACTAGCGGGAGGGCCTACGAGCAGTACTTC. Translating gives CASSLGTSGRAYEQYF.

This chain uses TRBV4-2 with TRBJ2-1; the D gene is possibly TRBD2 (5 bases). The CDR3 spans 17 residues. The V end was cut by 8 bases, the J end by 1 base, with 21 bases between. The germline gives CDR1 LGHNA, CDR2 YNFKEQ. DNA for the CDR3: TGTGCCAGCGGCCCCAGTCCCCTAGCCACTTCCTACAATGAGCAGTTCTTC. This encodes CASGPSPLATSYNEQFF.

The CDR3 spells CSGGRRDEQFF. The CDR3 region has the DNA TGCAGTGGTGGCAGGAGGGATGAGCAGTTCTTC. The V and J genes are TRBV20-1 and TRBJ2-1; TRBD2 might be the D (6 bases). Germline V gene lookup returns CDR1 DFQATT and CDR2 SNEGSKA (reference sequence). CDR3 size: 11 residues. Trimming stripped 7 bases from V and 8 bases from J, with 12 bases between.

The chain couples TRBV9 to TRBJ2-7; TRBD1 matches 7 bases. Germline trimming cut 3 bases from V and 6 bases from J; bases unmatched to any gene: 6. The CDR3 covers 13 residues. The germline V gene has CDR1 SGDLS and CDR2 YYNGEE. As DNA, the CDR3 is TGTGCCAGCAGCGCGAGCCCAGGGGGCGAGCAGTACTTC. The encoded protein is CASSASPGGEQYF.

The rearrangement links TRBV28 to TRBJ1-2, with 9 bases identical to TRBD1. The CDR3 totals 16 residues. Per the germline V gene, CDR1 is MDHEN and CDR2 is SYDVKM. The J segment lost 4 bases and the V segment lost 6 bases, leaving 12 bases of the junction unmatched. CDR3 DNA: TGTGCCAGCAGCCAGGACAGGGGCGGAGATTTCTATGGCTACACCTTC. Protein: CASSQDRGGDFYGYTF.

This sequence joins TRBV29-1 and TRBJ1-1; D not resolved. Per germline, CDR1 SQVTM and CDR2 ANQGSEA. The CDR3 runs 13 residues. Trimming shortened V by 4 bases and J by 0 bases, and 9 bases separated the two germline ends. The CDR3 is CSVASALNTEAFF. CDR3 nucleotides: TGCAGCGTTGCCAGCGCACTGAACACTGAAGCTTTCTTT. Drawing the rest from reference TRBV29-1 and TRBJ1-1, the complete variable domain is SAVISQKPSRDICQRGTSLTIQCQVDSQVTMMFWYRQQPGQSLTLIATANQGSEATYESGFVIDKFPISRPNLTFSTLTVSNMSPEDSSIYLCSVASALNTEAFFGQGTRLTVV.

DNA of the CDR3: TGTGCCAGCAGCCTCCGCAGGATCACTGAAGCTTTCTTT. Amino acid sequence: CASSLRRITEAFF. This chain joins TRBV7-4 and TRBJ1-1; D unclear. The V end was cut by 5 bases, the J end by 4 bases, with 11 bases between. The CDR3 extends over 13 amino acids. Per the germline V gene, CDR1 is SGHVT and CDR2 is SQSDAQ.

The chain uses TRBV2 and TRBJ2-3; 12 bases map to TRBD2. V trimming: 5 bases; J trimming: 6 bases; junction bases outside the gene matches: 3. This CDR3 comprises 14 residues. The V gene's germline CDR1 is SNHLY and CDR2 FYNNEI. The CDR3 protein is CASSRLAGVDTQYF. The CDR3, as DNA: TGTGCCAGCAGTAGACTAGCGGGAGTCGATACGCAGTATTTT.

The chain couples TRBV9 to TRBJ1-1; 7 bases are a match to TRBD1. The CDR3 runs to 15 residues. V shed 3 bases and J 3 bases; nucleotides not matched to a gene: 8. In germline, CDR1 is SGDLS, CDR2 YYNGEE. CDR3 sequence: CASSEPGGRDTEAFF. The CDR3 DNA reads as TGTGCCAGCAGCGAGCCAGGGGGGCGGGACACTGAAGCTTTCTTT.

V usage is TRBV7-9 and J usage is TRBJ2-3, with TRBD2 matching over 13 bases. The trim removed 3 bases at V and 0 bases at J, leaving 6 bases unmatched. CDR3 size: 18 residues. Looked up from germline, CDR1 is SEHNR and CDR2 is FQNEAQ (reference sequence). The CDR3 region is CASSLARTSGGSTDTQYF. The CDR3 DNA follows: TGTGCCAGCAGCTTGGCCCGGACTAGCGGGGGTAGCACAGATACGCAGTATTTT. Looking up the rest from reference TRBV7-9 and TRBJ2-3 gives the full variable domain: DTGVSQNPRHKITKRGQNVTFRCDPISEHNRLYWYRQTLGQGPEFLTYFQNEAQLEKSRLLSDRFSAERPKGSFSTLEIQRTEQGDSAMYLCASSLARTSGGSTDTQYFGPGTRLTVL.

The J gene is TRBJ1-1, the V gene TRBV11-3; TRBD1 matches at 10 bases. The trim removed 1 base at V and 4 bases at J, leaving 3 bases unmatched. The germline gives CDR1 SGHNT, CDR2 YENEEA. The CDR3 loop spans 15 amino acids. The CDR3 sequence: CASSLGQGAVTEAFF. DNA of the CDR3: TGTGCCAGCAGCTTAGGACAGGGGGCCGTCACTGAAGCTTTCTTT.

This chain links TRBV19 with TRBJ2-7, with 13 bases identical to TRBD2. Germline V gene data show CDR1 as LNHDA and CDR2 as SQIVND (reference sequence). The CDR3 is made up of 17 amino acids. V was clipped by 5 bases and J by 2 bases; unmatched bases: 9. The CDR3 region has the DNA TGTGCCAGTAGTGGCCCGGGACTAGCGGGGCTTGCCTACGAGCAGTACTTC. This encodes CASSGPGLAGLAYEQYF.

This clone was found a few times. The rearrangement uses TRBV29-1 and TRBJ1-1; D unresolved. This CDR3 spans 12 amino acids. Germline lookup yields CDR1 SQVTM and CDR2 ANQGSEA. V gave up 3 bases and J gave up 5 bases, with 10 bases separating them. This CDR3 is CSVEEVRTEAFF. CDR3 coding DNA: TGCAGCGTTGAGGAGGTTCGGACTGAAGCTTTCTTT.

Within the sample, this clone is medium-sized. This chain connects TRBV5-1 to TRBJ1-1, with D possibly being TRBD1 (5 bases). The germline gives CDR1 SGHRS, CDR2 YFSETQ. CDR3 size: 15 residues. Trimming took 5 bases from V and 0 from J, leaving 14 bases between them. CDR3 sequence (DNA): TGCGCCAGCAGATGGGGCAGCTACGTGAACACTGAAGCTTTCTTT. This encodes CASRWGSYVNTEAFF.

This chain links TRBV7-8 with TRBJ2-2, with 9 nucleotides matching TRBD1. Germline trimming cut 3 bases from V and 0 bases from J; bases unmatched to any gene: 2. Germline lookup yields CDR1 SGHVS and CDR2 FQNEAQ. This CDR3 contains 16 residues. CDR3 bases: TGTGCCAGCAGCTTCAGGACAGGGGCGAACACCGGGGAGCTGTTTTTT. This translates into CASSFRTGANTGELFF. Using reference TRBV7-8 and TRBJ2-2 for the parts outside the CDR3, the full variable domain is GAGVSQSPRYKVAKRGQDVALRCDPISGHVSLFWYQQALGQGPEFLTYFQNEAQLDKSGLPSDRFFAERPEGSVSTLKIQRTQQEDSAVYLCASSFRTGANTGELFFGEGSRLTVL.

The CDR3 DNA reads TGTGCCAGCAGCTTAGCAGGACAGGGTTTTGCCTACGAGCAGTACTTC. Protein: CASSLAGQGFAYEQYF. The V and J genes are TRBV7-9 and TRBJ2-7; 8 nucleotides line up with TRBD1. The length of the CDR3 is 16 residues. V lost 0 bases and J lost 2; bases outside the gene matches: 6. Per germline, CDR1 SEHNR and CDR2 FQNEAQ (reference sequence).

The chain recombines TRBV5-1 with TRBJ2-5; TRBD2 might be the D (5 bases). Trimming removed 4 bases from V and 4 bases from J, with 14 bases in between. Germline CDR1 is SGHRS and CDR2 is YFSETQ. This CDR3 has 14 residues. CDR3 coding DNA: TGCGCCAGCAGCGGACTCAACCGCCCAGAGACCCAGTACTTC. It specifies CASSGLNRPETQYF.

This chain uses TRBV2 with TRBJ2-7; 8 nucleotides align to TRBD2. Losses at the gene ends were 6 bases for V and 1 base for J; bases not matched to a gene: 5. This CDR3 has 14 residues. Germline V gene sequence: CDR1 SNHLY, CDR2 FYNNEI. The CDR3 region has the DNA TGTGCCAGCAGACCACTAGCGGAGTCCTACGAGCAGTACTTC. It translates to CASRPLAESYEQYF.

This chain connects TRBV6-5 to TRBJ1-2, with D tentatively TRBD1 (6 bases). The V and J ends lost 4 bases and 2 bases respectively, with 17 bases between them. Germline V gene sequence: CDR1 MNHEY, CDR2 SVGAGI. CDR3 length equals 16 residues. CDR3 nucleotide sequence: TGTGCCAGCAGTTTGGTAGGGACACCCGGGAACTATGGCTACACCTTC. Translation gives CASSLVGTPGNYGYTF.

V gene TRBV7-2 combines with J gene TRBJ2-7, with 9 bases lining up with TRBD2. Germline values: CDR1 SGHTA, CDR2 FQGNSA. The CDR3 contains 14 residues. After removal of 0 bases from V and 7 bases from J, the junction contained 4 bases not matched to a gene. Here the CDR3 reads CASSLAASGEEQYF. In DNA, the CDR3 is TGTGCCAGCAGCTTAGCGGCTAGCGGGGAAGAGCAGTACTTC.

The V call is TRBV4-3, the J call TRBJ2-1; TRBD2 matches at 15 bases. Germline V gene sequence: CDR1 LGHNA, CDR2 YSLEER. The J segment lost 5 bases and the V segment lost 0 bases, leaving 11 bases of the junction unmatched. This CDR3 has 20 amino acids. The CDR3 DNA follows: TGCGCCAGCAGCCAAGACCGGACTAGCGGGGGGGCCCTTGTCCACAATGAGCAGTTCTTC. Protein product: CASSQDRTSGGALVHNEQFF.

The rearrangement uses TRBV2 and TRBJ1-3; a weak D match, TRBD1 (5 bases). Germline V CDR1 and CDR2: SNHLY, FYNNEI. The CDR3 sequence is 21 residues long. The ends were cut back, 4 bases at V and 0 bases at J, with 28 bases in the middle. The CDR3 is CASSAKGYRTESRFSGNTIYF. The CDR3, as DNA: TGTGCCAGCAGTGCGAAGGGTTACAGGACCGAAAGCAGGTTCTCTGGAAACACCATATATTTT.

This clone was seen just once. The junction does not match germline at one end; this may be a read error. The genes are TRBV6-5 and TRBJ2-6, with a possible D match to TRBD1 (5 bases). There are 15 residues in the CDR3. Germline CDR1 MNHEY, CDR2 SVGAGI. This chain's CDR3 is CASSYTLSGANGLTF. DNA for the CDR3: TGTGCCAGCAGTTACACCCTCTCTGGGGCCAACGGCCTGACTTTC.

A few counts support this clone. This rearrangement joins TRBV6-1 to TRBJ1-1, with TRBD1 identical over 10 bases. Trimming cost V 6 bases and J 3 bases; bases outside gene matches: 1. The CDR3 extends over 13 amino acids. Looked up from germline, CDR1 is MNHNS and CDR2 is SASEGT. The CDR3 DNA is TGTGCCAGCAGGGGACAGGGGCACACTGAAGCTTTCTTT. It codes for CASRGQGHTEAFF.

This clone was observed a handful of times. V usage is TRBV18 and J usage is TRBJ1-1, with D possibly TRBD1 on 6 matching bases. The CDR3 has 16 amino acids. V was clipped by 3 bases and J by 3 bases, with 17 bases between them. Germline assignment: CDR1 KGHSH and CDR2 LQKENI. This chain's CDR3 is CASSPRNRVWDTEAFF. For the CDR3, the DNA is TGTGCCAGCTCACCGAGGAACAGGGTATGGGACACTGAAGCTTTCTTT.

This chain links TRBV30 with TRBJ2-3; a possible D gene is TRBD2 (6 bases). Deletions cut 2 bases from V and 4 bases from J, with 16 bases between. The CDR3 consists of 15 residues. Germline V CDR1 and CDR2: GTSNPN, SVGIG (reference sequence). CDR3 residues: CAWSPGDQPADTQYF. The CDR3 DNA reads TGTGCCTGGAGTCCGGGGGACCAACCGGCAGATACGCAGTATTTT.

V usage is TRBV10-2 and J usage is TRBJ2-7; perhaps TRBD2 as D (7 bases). The V end was cut by 5 bases, the J end by 4 bases, with 18 bases between. This CDR3 is built from 15 residues. Germline V gene data show CDR1 as WSHSY and CDR2 as SAAADI. This CDR3 reads CASSLRLGGGYEQYF. The CDR3 DNA reads TGCGCCAGCAGTTTAAGACTAGGGGGGGGATACGAGCAGTACTTC.

This chain joins TRBV2 and TRBJ1-2; unclear D gene. Germline assignment: CDR1 SNHLY and CDR2 FYNNEI. V gave up 4 bases and J gave up 8 bases, with 14 bases separating them. The CDR3 runs 13 residues. DNA of the CDR3: TGTGCCAGCAGTGTCCGAGGGATGTGGGGCTACACCTTC. It specifies CASSVRGMWGYTF.

In DNA form, the CDR3 reads TGCGCCAGCAGCCGATTTATAACAGGGGTCGGGGAGACCCAGTACTTC. This gives the protein CASSRFITGVGETQYF. V gene TRBV4-3 combines with J gene TRBJ2-5, with 7 bases that match TRBD1. V dropped 4 bases and J dropped 5; count of bases not matched to a gene: 13. Germline-derived CDR1 and CDR2 are LGHNA and YSLEER. The CDR3 extends over 16 amino acids.

The rearrangement links TRBV28 to TRBJ1-2; TRBD1 matches at 9 bases. The junction had 12 bases not matched to a gene; V was cut back by 7 bases and J by 0 bases. This CDR3 spans 17 amino acids. Germline V CDR1 and CDR2: MDHEN, SYDVKM. The CDR3 loop is CASITGRDRVANYGYTF. The DNA of the CDR3 is TGTGCCAGCATCACTGGAAGGGACAGGGTGGCTAACTATGGCTACACCTTC.